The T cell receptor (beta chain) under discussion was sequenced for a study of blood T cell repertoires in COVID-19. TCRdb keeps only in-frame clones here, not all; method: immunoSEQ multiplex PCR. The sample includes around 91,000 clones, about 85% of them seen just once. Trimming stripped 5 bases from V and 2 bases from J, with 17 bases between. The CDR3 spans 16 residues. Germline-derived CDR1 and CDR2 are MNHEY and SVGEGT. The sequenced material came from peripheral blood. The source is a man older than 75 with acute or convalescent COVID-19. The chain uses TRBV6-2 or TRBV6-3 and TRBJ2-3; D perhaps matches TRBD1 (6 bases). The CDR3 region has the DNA TGTGCCAGCAGTAGAGGACAGAATCTTAACACAGATACGCAGTATTTT. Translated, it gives CASSRGQNLNTDTQYF.